This T cell receptor (beta chain) was sequenced in a study of T cell repertoires in cytomegalovirus infection. Overall study: HLA-C-restricted CMV epitopes, recently identified, and well-studied HLA-B-restricted ones were used by the study.

TCRdb reprocessed the reads via MiXCR and lists one record per CDR3 protein. The sample shows some 130,000 distinct CDR3 sequences, 32% of them seen only once. Remarks on this clonotype: The antigen remains undetermined.

Study results and limitations: HLA-C-restricted CMV-specific TCR beta clonotypes were dominant in the ex vivo response.

The CDR3 totals 15 residues. The germline V gene has CDR1 SNHLY and CDR2 FYNNEI. Losses at the gene ends were 2 bases for V and 1 base for J; bases not matched to a gene: 3. This clonotype was sampled from a human donor in good health (CMV status not recorded). Some clones in this sample may be carry-over from other donors' samples. Sequenced material: CD8+ T cells from cultured PBMCs, taken from culture after CMV antigen stimulation. The V and J genes are TRBV2 and TRBJ2-7; 9 bases are a match to TRBD1. The CDR3, as DNA: TGTGCCAGCAGTGAATACAGGGGGCAGTCCTACGAGCAGTACTTC. This encodes CASSEYRGQSYEQYF.